This is a list of T cell receptor beta chains from one sample in a study of human T cells and chemical hapten exposure. TCRdb independently ran MiXCR on the RACE reads; one entry per CDR3 protein. The sample has 100,000 to 150,000 distinct CDR3 sequences; 11% are singletons. Here the sequenced sample was whole blood, taken in connection with sensitization to the hapten diphenylcyclopropenone (DPC). These receptors were collected from a woman aged 45-65 years with alopecia areata. Some clones in this sample may be carry-over from other donors' samples. Each CDR3 is given with its conserved first and last residue. The order of the fields is clone size, J gene, D gene, V gene, CDR3 protein, CDR3 DNA. The D gene is left open where the match is weak. Expanded clones get a size class; other rows say once, few or many, or leave the size out.

abundance: NA
j_gene: TRBJ2-7
d_gene: NA
v_gene: TRBV2
CDR3aa: CASSIAAGSYEQYF
CDR3nt: TGTGCCAGCAGTATAGCGGCGGGATCCTACGAGCAGTACTTC

abundance: NA
j_gene: TRBJ1-5
d_gene: TRBD1
v_gene: TRBV6-2/TRBV6-3
CDR3aa: CASSSTGTGFNQPQHF
CDR3nt: TGTGCCAGCAGTTCAACCGGGACAGGGTTCAATCAGCCCCAGCATTTT

abundance: few
j_gene: TRBJ1-1
d_gene: NA
v_gene: TRBV29-1
CDR3aa: CSAQRTEAFF
CDR3nt: TGCAGCGCCCAAAGGACTGAAGCTTTCTTT

abundance: many
j_gene: TRBJ2-7
d_gene: TRBD1
v_gene: TRBV7-2
CDR3aa: CASSLALRGRRYEQYF
CDR3nt: TGTGCCAGCAGCTTAGCGCTAAGGGGGCGACGATACGAGCAGTACTTC

abundance: many
j_gene: TRBJ2-5
d_gene: NA
v_gene: TRBV4-1
CDR3aa: CASSQGDAQETQYF
CDR3nt: TGCGCCAGCAGCCAAGGGGACGCACAAGAGACCCAGTACTTC

abundance: few
j_gene: TRBJ1-6
d_gene: NA
v_gene: TRBV20-1
CDR3aa: CSASTGGVSPLHF
CDR3nt: TGCAGTGCTAGTACAGGAGGGGTGTCACCCCTCCACTTT

abundance: NA
j_gene: TRBJ2-7
d_gene: NA
v_gene: TRBV4-1
CDR3aa: CASSQAHPGRYEQYF
CDR3nt: TGCGCCAGCAGCCAAGCCCACCCGGGGAGGTACGAGCAGTACTTC

abundance: many
j_gene: TRBJ2-1
d_gene: NA
v_gene: TRBV20-1
CDR3aa: CSASSGGGGAHSYNEQFF
CDR3nt: TGCAGTGCTTCCTCAGGGGGCGGGGGCGCTCATTCCTACAATGAGCAGTTCTTC

abundance: many
j_gene: TRBJ2-1
d_gene: TRBD2
v_gene: TRBV10-3
CDR3aa: CATLTSGGVGYNEQFF
CDR3nt: TGTGCCACTTTAACTAGCGGGGGGGTGGGGTACAATGAGCAGTTCTTC

abundance: few
j_gene: TRBJ2-1
d_gene: TRBD1
v_gene: TRBV2
CDR3aa: CASSLRQGPSYNEQFF
CDR3nt: TGTGCCAGCAGCCTCAGACAGGGGCCATCCTACAATGAGCAGTTCTTC

abundance: few
j_gene: TRBJ1-1
d_gene: NA
v_gene: TRBV20-1
CDR3aa: CSARELTGSTEAFF
CDR3nt: TGCAGTGCTAGAGAACTTACAGGGAGCACTGAAGCTTTCTTT

abundance: few
j_gene: TRBJ2-1
d_gene: TRBD2
v_gene: TRBV5-4
CDR3aa: CASSPGGSRNNEQFF
CDR3nt: TGTGCCAGCAGCCCCGGCGGGAGTCGGAACAATGAGCAGTTCTTC

abundance: NA
j_gene: TRBJ2-3
d_gene: NA
v_gene: TRBV14
CDR3aa: CASSHIADTQYF
CDR3nt: TGTGCCAGCAGCCATATCGCAGATACGCAGTATTTT

abundance: NA
j_gene: TRBJ1-1
d_gene: NA
v_gene: TRBV29-1
CDR3aa: CSGRMTGGNTEAFF
CDR3nt: TGCAGCGGGAGAATGACAGGAGGTAACACTGAAGCTTTCTTT

abundance: NA
j_gene: TRBJ2-4
d_gene: TRBD2
v_gene: TRBV12-3/TRBV12-4
CDR3aa: CASSKALAGAVDIQYF
CDR3nt: TGTGCCAGCAGCAAAGCACTAGCGGGAGCGGTAGACATTCAGTACTTC

abundance: few
j_gene: TRBJ2-5
d_gene: NA
v_gene: TRBV4-1
CDR3aa: CASSQDRLAETQYF
CDR3nt: TGCGCCAGCAGCCAAGATCGGCTAGCAGAGACCCAGTACTTC

abundance: few
j_gene: TRBJ2-3
d_gene: TRBD2
v_gene: TRBV7-2
CDR3aa: CASSLLGLGSTDTQYF
CDR3nt: TGTGCCAGCAGCTTACTGGGACTAGGGAGCACAGATACGCAGTATTTT

abundance: NA
j_gene: TRBJ2-1
d_gene: TRBD2
v_gene: TRBV6-1
CDR3aa: CASSDSSGGVNEQFF
CDR3nt: TGTGCCAGCAGTGACTCTAGCGGGGGGGTGAATGAGCAGTTCTTC

abundance: NA
j_gene: TRBJ1-5
d_gene: NA
v_gene: TRBV29-1
CDR3aa: CSVAGTLNQPQHF
CDR3nt: TGCAGCGTCGCCGGGACACTCAATCAGCCCCAGCATTTT

abundance: NA
j_gene: TRBJ1-1
d_gene: NA
v_gene: TRBV20-1
CDR3aa: CSATPGGSFATEAFF
CDR3nt: TGCAGTGCCACCCCCGGGGGGAGTTTTGCCACTGAAGCTTTCTTT

abundance: few
j_gene: TRBJ2-3
d_gene: NA
v_gene: TRBV5-1
CDR3aa: CASSPGGGIITDTQYF
CDR3nt: TGCGCCAGCAGCCCAGGGGGAGGAATAATCACAGATACGCAGTATTTT

abundance: many
j_gene: TRBJ2-1
d_gene: NA
v_gene: TRBV7-9
CDR3aa: CASSPGQSLLNEQFF
CDR3nt: TGTGCCAGCAGCCCGGGACAAAGCCTCCTGAATGAGCAGTTCTTC

abundance: many
j_gene: TRBJ2-7
d_gene: NA
v_gene: TRBV3-1
CDR3aa: CASSQRTGISYEQYF
CDR3nt: TGTGCCAGCAGCCAACGTACCGGGATTTCCTACGAGCAGTACTTC

abundance: few
j_gene: TRBJ2-3
d_gene: NA
v_gene: TRBV10-3
CDR3aa: CATLVADTQYF
CDR3nt: TGTGCCACCCTGGTCGCAGATACGCAGTATTTT

abundance: NA
j_gene: TRBJ1-3
d_gene: NA
v_gene: TRBV12-3/TRBV12-4
CDR3aa: CASRLSGVSGNTIYF
CDR3nt: TGTGCCAGCAGATTAAGCGGGGTATCTGGAAACACCATATATTTT

abundance: NA
j_gene: TRBJ1-4
d_gene: NA
v_gene: TRBV20-1
CDR3aa: CSARLRENEKLFF
CDR3nt: TGCAGTGCTAGACTCAGGGAGAATGAAAAACTGTTTTTT

abundance: NA
j_gene: TRBJ2-2
d_gene: TRBD1
v_gene: TRBV5-5
CDR3aa: CASRSGQGQSTGELFF
CDR3nt: TGTGCCAGCAGGTCGGGACAGGGACAATCCACCGGGGAGCTGTTTTTT

abundance: NA
j_gene: TRBJ1-5
d_gene: NA
v_gene: TRBV12-3/TRBV12-4
CDR3aa: CASNPGGQPQHF
CDR3nt: TGTGCCAGCAACCCTGGGGGTCAGCCCCAGCATTTT

abundance: few
j_gene: TRBJ2-5
d_gene: TRBD1
v_gene: TRBV5-6
CDR3aa: CASSFQGARVTQYF
CDR3nt: TGTGCCAGCAGCTTTCAGGGGGCGAGGGTGACCCAGTACTTC

abundance: few
j_gene: TRBJ1-2
d_gene: TRBD1
v_gene: TRBV12-3/TRBV12-4
CDR3aa: CASSGQGFYGYTF
CDR3nt: TGTGCCAGCAGCGGACAGGGGTTCTATGGCTACACCTTC

abundance: few
j_gene: TRBJ1-5
d_gene: TRBD1
v_gene: TRBV7-2
CDR3aa: CASSSDRGSNQPQHF
CDR3nt: TGTGCCAGCAGCTCAGACAGGGGTAGCAATCAGCCCCAGCATTTT

abundance: NA
j_gene: TRBJ1-3
d_gene: NA
v_gene: TRBV12-3/TRBV12-4
CDR3aa: CASILRIGNTIYF
CDR3nt: TGTGCCAGCATCCTAAGGATCGGAAACACCATATATTTT

abundance: few
j_gene: TRBJ2-3
d_gene: TRBD2
v_gene: TRBV4-1
CDR3aa: CASSSRVAGATDTQYF
CDR3nt: TGCGCCAGCAGCTCACGAGTAGCGGGGGCTACAGATACGCAGTATTTT

abundance: NA
j_gene: TRBJ2-3
d_gene: TRBD2
v_gene: TRBV5-1
CDR3aa: CASSLVRTSGTDTQYF
CDR3nt: TGCGCCAGCAGCTTGGTCCGGACTAGCGGCACAGATACGCAGTATTTT

abundance: NA
j_gene: TRBJ2-5
d_gene: NA
v_gene: TRBV7-8
CDR3aa: CASSPRPCQETQYF
CDR3nt: TGTGCCAGCAGCCCGCGGCCCTGCCAAGAGACCCAGTACTTC

abundance: NA
j_gene: TRBJ1-5
d_gene: NA
v_gene: TRBV7-2
CDR3aa: CASSLTSVSNQPQHF
CDR3nt: TGTGCCAGCAGCTTAACGTCCGTTAGCAATCAGCCCCAGCATTTT

abundance: many
j_gene: TRBJ2-5
d_gene: TRBD2
v_gene: TRBV6-6
CDR3aa: CASSWTSGGAETQYF
CDR3nt: TGTGCCAGCAGTTGGACTAGCGGGGGGGCAGAGACCCAGTACTTC

abundance: many
j_gene: TRBJ2-7
d_gene: NA
v_gene: TRBV20-1
CDR3aa: CSAGGRPYF
CDR3nt: TGCAGTGCTGGGGGGCGGCCATACTTC

abundance: NA
j_gene: TRBJ2-7
d_gene: NA
v_gene: TRBV20-1
CDR3aa: CSALRDRRAYEQYF
CDR3nt: TGCAGTGCCCTCCGGGACCGAAGAGCCTACGAGCAGTACTTC

abundance: few
j_gene: TRBJ2-7
d_gene: NA
v_gene: TRBV7-2
CDR3aa: CASSSGASAYEQYF
CDR3nt: TGTGCCAGCAGCTCTGGGGCTAGTGCCTACGAGCAGTACTTC

abundance: NA
j_gene: TRBJ1-5
d_gene: NA
v_gene: TRBV6-2/TRBV6-3
CDR3aa: CASRSNSGEYNQPQHF
CDR3nt: TGTGCCAGCAGATCCAACTCAGGGGAATACAATCAGCCCCAGCATTTT

abundance: NA
j_gene: TRBJ2-3
d_gene: NA
v_gene: TRBV7-7
CDR3aa: CASSLSDTSTDTQYF
CDR3nt: TGTGCCAGCAGCTTGTCGGACACCAGCACAGATACGCAGTATTTT

abundance: few
j_gene: TRBJ1-5
d_gene: TRBD1
v_gene: TRBV20-1
CDR3aa: CSAGTEPYSNQPQHF
CDR3nt: TGCAGTGCTGGGACAGAACCATATAGCAATCAGCCCCAGCATTTT

abundance: few
j_gene: TRBJ1-1
d_gene: NA
v_gene: TRBV6-5
CDR3aa: CASSPWTEMNTEAFF
CDR3nt: TGTGCCAGCAGTCCTTGGACGGAAATGAACACTGAAGCTTTCTTT

abundance: few
j_gene: TRBJ2-5
d_gene: NA
v_gene: TRBV5-1
CDR3aa: CASSPAGQVQETQYF
CDR3nt: TGCGCCAGCAGCCCAGCGGGACAGGTACAAGAGACCCAGTACTTC

abundance: few
j_gene: TRBJ2-3
d_gene: TRBD2
v_gene: TRBV29-1
CDR3aa: CSTGTSGTSTDTQYF
CDR3nt: TGCAGCACCGGGACTAGCGGGACCAGCACAGATACGCAGTATTTT

abundance: many
j_gene: TRBJ2-6
d_gene: NA
v_gene: TRBV12-3/TRBV12-4
CDR3aa: CASSLGGRRANVLTF
CDR3nt: TGTGCCAGCAGTTTGGGGGGGCGCAGGGCCAACGTCCTGACTTTC

abundance: few
j_gene: TRBJ2-5
d_gene: NA
v_gene: TRBV9
CDR3aa: CASSVVGDAQETQYF
CDR3nt: TGTGCCAGCAGCGTCGTGGGCGACGCCCAAGAGACCCAGTACTTC

abundance: NA
j_gene: TRBJ2-3
d_gene: NA
v_gene: TRBV4-1
CDR3aa: CASSQDQVGTVDTQYF
CDR3nt: TGCGCCAGCAGCCAAGATCAAGTCGGGACCGTAGATACGCAGTATTTT

abundance: many
j_gene: TRBJ1-5
d_gene: TRBD1
v_gene: TRBV20-1
CDR3aa: CSASRDRVQPQHF
CDR3nt: TGCAGTGCTAGCCGAGACAGGGTACAGCCCCAGCATTTT